These T cell receptor beta chains were read from a single sample in a study of human T cells and chemical hapten exposure. TCRdb called the RACE reads again in MiXCR, with one record for every CDR3 protein. Altogether over 35,000 distinct CDR3 sequences are present, 3% to 4.5% being singletons, with the ten largest covering over 25%. The starting material was whole blood, obtained in connection with sensitization to the hapten diphenylcyclopropenone (DPC). The receptors originated from a man between 45 and 60 years old with alopecia areata. Some clones in this sample may be carry-over from other donors' samples. The CDR3 runs from the conserved cysteine through the conserved F or W. D genes are given only for firm matches. The size entry gives once, few, many, or a class for an expanded clone.

j_gene: TRBJ2-1; abundance: many; d_gene: NA; v_gene: TRBV4-3; CDR3nt: TGCGCCAGCAGCCAAGGAGGCGGATTAAGCTCCTACAATGAGCAGTTCTTC; CDR3aa: CASSQGGGLSSYNEQFF
j_gene: TRBJ1-3; abundance: many; d_gene: NA; v_gene: TRBV4-2; CDR3nt: TGTGCCAGCAGCCAAGAAGTAGGAGGGGCGGGCGGAAACACCATATATTTT; CDR3aa: CASSQEVGGAGGNTIYF
j_gene: TRBJ2-5; abundance: many; d_gene: NA; v_gene: TRBV29-1; CDR3nt: TGCAGCGCCAGCGGGCGCGAGACCCAGTACTTC; CDR3aa: CSASGRETQYF
j_gene: TRBJ2-1; abundance: many; d_gene: NA; v_gene: TRBV6-1; CDR3nt: TGTGCCAGCAGGAAGGACGAGCATGAGCAGTTCTTC; CDR3aa: CASRKDEHEQFF
j_gene: TRBJ1-4; abundance: few; d_gene: NA; v_gene: TRBV20-1; CDR3nt: TGCAGTGCTAGCCCCCAAGCGGGTGAAAAACTGTTTTTT; CDR3aa: CSASPQAGEKLFF
j_gene: TRBJ2-7; abundance: many; d_gene: TRBD1; v_gene: TRBV28; CDR3nt: TGTGCCAGCAGTTTATTAGGGGGCACGGGCGAGCAGTACTTC; CDR3aa: CASSLLGGTGEQYF
j_gene: TRBJ2-5; abundance: many; d_gene: TRBD1; v_gene: TRBV5-1; CDR3nt: TGCGCCAGCGGCCGGACAGGGACCTACCAAGAGACCCAGTACTTC; CDR3aa: CASGRTGTYQETQYF
j_gene: TRBJ2-1; abundance: many; d_gene: NA; v_gene: TRBV5-1; CDR3nt: TGCGCCAGCAGGGCCGTGACGCCGAATGAGCAGTTCTTC; CDR3aa: CASRAVTPNEQFF
j_gene: TRBJ2-7; abundance: many; d_gene: NA; v_gene: TRBV28; CDR3nt: TGTGCCAGCAGTTTGTCCGGGACTTACGAGCAGTACTTC; CDR3aa: CASSLSGTYEQYF
j_gene: TRBJ2-1; abundance: many; d_gene: TRBD2; v_gene: TRBV7-9; CDR3nt: TGTGCCAGCAGCTTAGCGCTGGGACTAGCGGGCCCCGGTGATGAGCAGTTCTTC; CDR3aa: CASSLALGLAGPGDEQFF
j_gene: TRBJ2-3; abundance: many; d_gene: NA; v_gene: TRBV27; CDR3nt: TGTGCCAGCAGTTTTCGACAGGTCGCAGATACGCAGTATTTT; CDR3aa: CASSFRQVADTQYF
j_gene: TRBJ2-5; abundance: few; d_gene: NA; v_gene: TRBV12-3/TRBV12-4; CDR3nt: TGTGCCAGCAGTTTGGTGATTCAAGAGACCCAGTACTTC; CDR3aa: CASSLVIQETQYF
j_gene: TRBJ1-5; abundance: many; d_gene: TRBD1; v_gene: TRBV19; CDR3nt: TGTGCCAGTAGTATGGGACAGAACTATCAGCCCCAGCATTTT; CDR3aa: CASSMGQNYQPQHF
j_gene: TRBJ1-5; abundance: many; d_gene: NA; v_gene: TRBV18; CDR3nt: TGTGCCAGCTCGGGGCTTTCAGGGGACAATCAGCCCCAGCATTTT; CDR3aa: CASSGLSGDNQPQHF
j_gene: TRBJ1-4; abundance: many; d_gene: TRBD1; v_gene: TRBV27; CDR3nt: TGTGCCAGCAGGTCGGACAGGAGTACAACTAATGAAAAACTGTTTTTT; CDR3aa: CASRSDRSTTNEKLFF
j_gene: TRBJ2-7; abundance: many; d_gene: NA; v_gene: TRBV18; CDR3nt: TGTGCCAGCTCACCACCGGGACTTAGCTCCTACGAGCAGTACTTC; CDR3aa: CASSPPGLSSYEQYF
j_gene: TRBJ2-7; abundance: many; d_gene: TRBD1; v_gene: TRBV12-3/TRBV12-4; CDR3nt: TGTGCCAGCAGTTTATATAACACGGGACAGGGGGGCTACGAGCAGTACTTC; CDR3aa: CASSLYNTGQGGYEQYF
j_gene: TRBJ2-7; abundance: many; d_gene: NA; v_gene: TRBV7-2; CDR3nt: TGTGCCAGCAGCCCTCAGAAGGAGTCCCAGCAGTACTTC; CDR3aa: CASSPQKESQQYF